This TCR beta chain was identified in a study of T cell changes during pregnancy in multiple sclerosis. This CDR3 spans 14 amino acids. Per germline, CDR1 SEHNR and CDR2 FQNEAQ (reference sequence). V lost 5 bases to trimming and J lost 3 bases, with 13 bases between them. Sequenced by immunoSEQ multiplex PCR; TCRdb stores in-frame clones only, minus some. The sample carries about 39,000 clones, 93% recorded once. This specimen was CD4+ T cells from peripheral blood mononuclear cells, taken in the first trimester of pregnancy. The clonotype was recovered from a female donor with multiple sclerosis, enrolled in a pregnancy study. This chain links TRBV7-9 with TRBJ1-2; D is unclear. DNA of the CDR3: TGTGCCAGCAGCCACCGGGTCCTCGACTATGGCTACACCTTC. It yields the protein CASSHRVLDYGYTF.